Listed below are T cell receptor beta chains from one sample, sequenced in a study of Tregs in tolerant kidney transplant recipients. Libraries were prepared by immunoSEQ multiplex PCR; TCRdb keeps only in-frame clonotypes and omits some of them. The sample yields tens of thousands of clones, roughly nine tenths seen once. The source material was Tregs from blood. These receptor sequences come from a human donor in good health. Each CDR3 is given with its conserved first and last residue. Clone size is shown for a subset of rows, as once, few, many or a class of expanded clone.

v_call,j_call,clone_size,cdr3_aa
TRBV6-6,TRBJ2-7,-,CASSYSAGAHEQYF
TRBV19,TRBJ1-2,-,CASRLGHNFGHYGYTF
TRBV2,TRBJ2-7,-,CASSEAPDHEQYF
TRBV7-3,TRBJ2-7,-,CASSPSRLEGEQYF
TRBV30,TRBJ1-6,-,CAWSVSSPLHF
TRBV19,TRBJ2-7,-,CASSIKWGYYEQYF
TRBV6-6,TRBJ1-2,-,CASSLWTAPNYGYTF
TRBV7-8,TRBJ1-3,-,CASSLAPTPYSGNTIYF
TRBV15,TRBJ2-7,-,CATSRMRDLGEQYF
TRBV5-6,TRBJ1-2,-,CASSSAGIYYGYTF
TRBV2,TRBJ2-5,-,CASRKLATGETQYF
TRBV2,TRBJ1-4,few,CASQAVEKLFF
TRBV4-1,TRBJ1-2,-,CASSQDKNRGYTF
TRBV5-1,TRBJ2-7,-,CASSLGGQNYEQYF
TRBV6-6,TRBJ1-3,-,CASSYSDGVGNTIYF
TRBV2,TRBJ1-1,-,CASSATGKAFF
TRBV7-3,TRBJ2-1,-,CASSFDRANEQFF
TRBV30,TRBJ2-7,few,CAWNGAWAGYGHPRTYEQYF
TRBV27,TRBJ1-1,-,CASRMKGTIKAFF
TRBV6-5,TRBJ1-1,-,CASSRGLGTEAFF
TRBV6-5,TRBJ1-5,few,CASTMDSTGNQPQHF
TRBV7-9,TRBJ1-5,-,CASSLGTGNNQPQHF
TRBV20-1,TRBJ1-5,-,CSAQGAGPQHF
TRBV5-6,TRBJ1-1,-,CASTLWVYGQNTEAFF
TRBV20-1,TRBJ2-5,-,CSARKQETQYF
TRBV7-9,TRBJ2-3,-,CASSLAPRGDTQYF
TRBV11-2,TRBJ1-4,few,CASSLGTLAGEKLFF
TRBV11-2,TRBJ1-6,-,CASSFTGTHYKIYNSPLHF
TRBV30,TRBJ1-5,once,CAWNLGGNQPQHF
TRBV6-5,TRBJ2-2,-,CASSPYTGELFF
TRBV2,TRBJ2-1,-,CASSEALRVWGFF
TRBV25-1,TRBJ1-1,-,CASSGQGFEAFF
TRBV5-1,TRBJ2-1,-,CASSLVSGRLASYNEQFF
TRBV18,TRBJ2-7,-,CASSATGTSGRPALYEQYF
TRBV5-1,TRBJ1-2,once,CASSPYPTRGSYGYTF
TRBV6-6,TRBJ1-2,-,CASSLRRGYGYTF
TRBV11-2,TRBJ1-1,-,CASSLHRANTEAFF
TRBV18,TRBJ2-5,-,CASSPGAGGETQYF
TRBV5-4,TRBJ2-3,-,CASSLNREITDTQYF
TRBV5-1,TRBJ1-2,-,CASSLGGIDNGYTF
TRBV18,TRBJ1-1,-,CASSPLSGTANTEAFF
TRBV5-1,TRBJ2-3,-,CASSLVGADTQYF
TRBV19,TRBJ1-6,-,CASSSGSPLHF
TRBV7-6,TRBJ1-5,-,CASSLGASNQPQHF
TRBV19,TRBJ1-2,-,CASTPTGYGYTF
TRBV18,TRBJ1-4,-,CASSRVGTGGITEKLFF
TRBV4-1,TRBJ1-3,-,CASSQDEQGPGNTIYF
TRBV19,TRBJ2-6,-,CASSNAGTGANVLTF
TRBV30,TRBJ2-1,-,CAWSMGQSGYNEQFF
TRBV10-1,TRBJ1-5,-,CASSESLSPQHF
TRBV5-1,TRBJ2-7,-,CASTTGNSYEQYF
TRBV5-1,TRBJ2-1,once,CASSIEGTGDNEQFF
TRBV12-5,TRBJ1-2,-,CASGFFGGITNYGYTF